The clone carrying this TCR beta chain occurred once. Its target is unknown. This CDR3 region has 16 residues. Germline-derived CDR1 and CDR2 are MNHEY and SVGAGI. Trimming left V 2 bases short and J 7 bases short, with 18 bases between. This entry belongs to a study of Ad26.COV2.S vaccination and SARS-CoV-2 variants. Treatment described: some 19 received Ad26.COV2.S at low or high dose, single or two shots; about 5 received placebo; per-sample allocation not given. Specimen acquisition occurred on day 63 following the initial vaccine or placebo injection. In Boston, the donor was an adult between 18-55 years of age. This vaccine is an Ad26 vector that expresses the Wuhan-strain SARS-CoV-2 spike. Study outcomes and limitations: Participants in the vaccine arm had higher spike-specific TCR breadth; placebo recipients had lower.

Only in-frame clones appear in the TCRdb table, and some are missing; sequencing was by immunoSEQ multiplex PCR. The sample lists about 330,000 clones; 85% to 90% were seen once. The sample consisted of peripheral blood, taken in a trial of Ad26.COV2.S vaccine versus placebo. This receptor was identified in a person between 18 and 59 years old who received the Ad26.COV2.S COVID-19 vaccine or a placebo. The genes are TRBV6-5 and TRBJ2-1; maybe TRBD2 (6 bases). The CDR3 coding sequence is TGTGCCAGCAGTTACGAGGGAGGCCGAATAATGAATGAGCAGTTCTTC. Translation gives CASSYEGGRIMNEQFF.